These 8 T cell receptor beta chains originate from one sample sequenced in a study of metastatic and nonmetastatic thyroid tumors. TCRdb reassembled clones from the PCR reads with MiXCR. This table has over 20,000 clones, 12% appearing once. Every patient underwent thyroid surgery untreated. Sequenced input: blood. These receptors originate from a male donor with papillary thyroid cancer or a benign thyroid nodule (not recorded which). Some clones in this sample may be carry-over from other donors' samples.

This chain joins TRBV28 and TRBJ2-5; maybe TRBD1 (6 bases). The CDR3 is 14 amino acids. Trimming shortened V by 9 bases and J by 2 bases, and 16 bases separated the two germline ends. Germline CDR1 reads MDHEN; CDR2 reads SYDVKM. The CDR3 nucleotides are TGTGCCAGTTCGGACAGTCCCTATCAAGAGACCCAGTACTTC. Its translation is CASSDSPYQETQYF. The variable domain in full, completed from reference TRBV28 and TRBJ2-5, reads DVKVTQSSRYLVKRTGEKVFLECVQDMDHENMFWYRQDPGLGLRLIYFSYDVKMKEKGDIPEGYSVSREKKERFSLILESASTNQTSMYLCASSDSPYQETQYFGPGTRLLVL.

There are many counts of this clone. The V and J genes are TRBV12-3 or TRBV12-4 and TRBJ1-1; D gene uncertain. The CDR3 loop spans 12 amino acids. The V gene lost 7 bases and the J gene lost 6 bases, with 12 bases spanning the gap. The CDR3, as DNA: TGTGCCAGCACCCTTGCCCCCCCTGAAGCTTTCTTT. Its translation: CASTLAPPEAFF.

The V and J genes are TRBV6-5 and TRBJ2-7, with 9 bases fitting TRBD1. CDR1 is MNHEY, CDR2 SVGAGI, per germline. CDR3 length equals 15 residues. V was clipped by 4 bases and J by 6 bases; unmatched bases: 10. CDR3 sequence reads: CASSFPGQGESEQYF. The CDR3 region has the DNA TGTGCCAGCAGTTTTCCGGGACAGGGAGAGAGCGAGCAGTACTTC.

This clone appeared a single time. The chain combines TRBV7-2 with TRBJ2-7, with TRBD2 matching over 12 bases. Germline V gene lookup returns CDR1 SGHTA and CDR2 FQGNSA. The CDR3 totals 14 residues. J was trimmed by 4 bases and V by 6 bases; bases with no gene match: 4. The CDR3 DNA reads as TGTGCCAGCAGTAGGACTAGCGGGATGTACGAGCAGTACTTC. Translating gives CASSRTSGMYEQYF.

This clone was picked up many times. The genes are TRBV2 and TRBJ2-1; no clear D gene. This CDR3 has 15 residues. Trimming shortened V by 5 bases and J by 1 base, and 12 bases separated the two germline ends. Germline CDR1 is SNHLY and CDR2 is FYNNEI. The DNA of the CDR3 is TGTGCCAGCAGTAGTGACCTGAAGTCCTACAATGAGCAGTTCTTC. It codes for CASSSDLKSYNEQFF.

This rearrangement joins TRBV27 to TRBJ2-6, with TRBD1 as a possible D gene (6 bases). This CDR3 is 15 amino acids long. Germline V lookup: CDR1 MNHEY, CDR2 SMNVEV (reference sequence). V lost 6 bases and J lost 4, with 13 bases in between. The CDR3 DNA reads as TGTGCCAGCAGACAGGGCTTGGGAGGGGCCAACGTCCTGACTTTC. Translated, it gives CASRQGLGGANVLTF.

This clone was observed many times. This chain connects TRBV27 to TRBJ2-2; no definite D call. The V and J ends lost 1 base and 0 bases respectively, with 12 bases between them. This CDR3 region has 17 residues. Germline V gene sequence: CDR1 MNHEY, CDR2 SMNVEV (reference sequence). CDR3 in amino acids: CASSLLVHPANTGELFF. As DNA, the CDR3 is TGTGCCAGCAGTTTATTGGTACACCCCGCGAACACCGGGGAGCTGTTTTTT.

The rearrangement joins TRBV6-4 to TRBJ1-5, with D perhaps TRBD1 (5 bases). The V end was cut by 5 bases, the J end by 7 bases, with 18 bases between. This CDR3 contains 15 residues. The germline V gene has CDR1 MRHNA and CDR2 SNTAGT. DNA for the CDR3: TGTGCCAGCAGTAGTAGTCAGGGTAGGATCCAGCCCCAGCATTTT. This gives the protein CASSSSQGRIQPQHF.